These T cell receptor beta chains were read from a single sample in a study of patients and donors after allogeneic stem cell transplantation. TCRdb reanalysed the RT-PCR reads using MiXCR and keeps one entry per CDR3 protein. The sample records approximately 430,000 distinct CDR3 sequences, more than 15% being singletons. The specimen sequenced was blood, either unsorted or a sorted T cell fraction (not recorded which). The receptors originated from a human donor who was either an allogeneic HSCT recipient or a stem cell or donor lymphocyte infusion donor (not recorded which). It is not recorded whose cells these are; they may come from a transplant donor. Both conserved end residues are part of each CDR3. The D gene is left open where the match is weak. Clone size is shown for a subset of rows, as once, few, many or a class of expanded clone.

cdr3_aa cdr3_nt d_call j_call v_call clone_size
CASSRGQGKTGELFF TGTGCCAGCAGTAGGGGACAGGGAAAAACCGGGGAGCTGTTTTTT TRBD1 TRBJ2-2 TRBV6-1 few
CASSLQGIRETQYF TGCGCCAGCAGCCTACAGGGAATCAGAGAGACCCAGTACTTC . TRBJ2-5 TRBV5-1 many
CASSFRGLGPTGELFF TGTGCCAGCAGTTTTAGGGGGTTGGGACCGACCGGGGAGCTGTTTTTT . TRBJ2-2 TRBV12-3/TRBV12-4 many
CASSSQGATSPLHF TGCGCCAGCAGCTCACAGGGGGCGACTTCACCCCTCCACTTT TRBD1 TRBJ1-6 TRBV5-1 .
CASQETGVFLTEAFF TGTGCCAGCCAAGAGACAGGGGTGTTTCTCACTGAAGCTTTCTTT TRBD1 TRBJ1-1 TRBV2 .
CASSLRGWSTEAFF TGTGCCAGCAGCTTACGGGGGTGGAGCACTGAAGCTTTCTTT . TRBJ1-1 TRBV7-2 .
CSVLPGRPSYEQYF TGCAGTGTTCTCCCGGGACGCCCATCCTACGAGCAGTACTTC . TRBJ2-7 TRBV20-1 .
CSARTTIITGSEQFF TGCAGTGCTAGAACGACGATCATAACAGGTTCCGAGCAGTTCTTC . TRBJ2-1 TRBV20-1 .
CASSIWGVGTGELFF TGTGCCAGCAGTATATGGGGGGTGGGCACCGGGGAGCTGTTTTTT . TRBJ2-2 TRBV12-3/TRBV12-4 .
CASSLVKGSEQFF TGCGCCAGCAGCTTGGTTAAGGGTAGTGAGCAGTTCTTC . TRBJ2-1 TRBV5-1 .
CASSQILAGGQNIQYF TGCGCCAGCAGCCAAATATTAGCGGGGGGCCAAAACATTCAGTACTTC TRBD2 TRBJ2-4 TRBV4-3 few
CSVEVQLRENIQYF TGCAGCGTTGAGGTCCAACTACGGGAAAACATTCAGTACTTC . TRBJ2-4 TRBV29-1 few
CATSDLVRGYTF TGTGCCACCAGTGATCTCGTGAGAGGCTACACCTTC . TRBJ1-2 TRBV24-1 few
CASSPGGRVGYTF TGTGCCAGCAGTCCCGGGGGCAGGGTTGGCTACACCTTC . TRBJ1-2 TRBV12-3/TRBV12-4 .
CATSTGGNTEAFF TGTGCCACCAGCACAGGGGGCAACACTGAAGCTTTCTTT TRBD1 TRBJ1-1 TRBV19 .
CAWRQGAYNEQSF TGTGCCTGGAGGCAGGGTGCCTACAATGAGCAGTCCTTC . TRBJ2-1 TRBV30 .
CASSTTVGGAGNTIYF TGTGCCAGCAGCACAACCGTAGGGGGCGCTGGAAACACCATATATTTT TRBD1 TRBJ1-3 TRBV5-6 .
CSARSTGGAGELFF TGCAGTGCTAGATCCACAGGGGGTGCCGGGGAGCTGTTTTTT TRBD1 TRBJ2-2 TRBV20-1 .